The subject of this entry is one T cell receptor (beta chain). The sample belongs to a study of blood T cell repertoires in COVID-19. The CDR3 runs 15 residues. Trimming removed 5 bases from V and 8 bases from J, with 19 bases in between. Germline assignment: CDR1 KGHSH and CDR2 LQKENI. The study drew participants aged roughly 18 to 89 years from roughly 25 US areas. Measured with immunoSEQ multiplex PCR; TCRdb has only the in-frame clones, and not every one. The sample has about 140,000 clones; 65% to 85% are singletons. The V call is TRBV18, the J call TRBJ2-1; a weak D match, TRBD2 (5 bases). The clonotype originates from a man between 65 and 80 years old who had been exposed to COVID-19. What was sequenced was PBMCs or T cells enriched from blood (not recorded which). The DNA of the CDR3 is TGTGCCAGCTCAGAGGGCCCGGTCTCGTTAGATGAGCAGTTCTTC. This codes for CASSEGPVSLDEQFF.